The 14 T cell receptor beta chains below were found in one sample sequenced in a study of CD8 T cells in Susac syndrome (dated by TCRdb to between 2018 and 2020). The library was built by means of the immunoSEQ multiplex PCR assay. RNA was extracted using the RNeasy kit, and roughly 0.45 to 1 microgram was reverse transcribed with random hexamers. Starting from the raw public reads, TCRdb applied fastp trimming at Q25, assembled clones with MiXCR and retained in-frame beta chains. Identical CDR3 protein sequences are pooled into one entry, listed with their most common genes and DNA. This sample comprises about 180,000 distinct CDR3 sequences, approximately 94% of them detected only once. Together, the top ten hold 0.1% to 0.13% of the sample. The specimen was CD4+ T cells from PBMCs. The receptors stem from a human donor with Susac syndrome.

The V and J genes are TRBV7-2 and TRBJ2-7, with D uncertain. The CDR3 covers 13 residues. V dropped 1 base and J dropped 6 bases, with 10 bases sitting between them. Germline V lookup: CDR1 SGHTA, CDR2 FQGNSA. The CDR3: CASSLGYGIEQYF. CDR3 DNA: TGTGCCAGCAGCTTAGGCTACGGAATCGAGCAGTACTTC.

The genes are TRBV20-1 and TRBJ2-7, with TRBD2 identical over 7 bases. This CDR3 comprises 14 residues. Trimming took 3 bases from V and 6 from J; bases not matched to a gene: 11. Germline CDR1 and CDR2: DFQATT and SNEGSKA (reference sequence). CDR3 protein: CSASFGTGGSEQYF. Written as DNA, the CDR3 is TGCAGTGCTAGTTTTGGGACGGGAGGTTCCGAGCAGTACTTC.

The chain recombines TRBV2 with TRBJ1-5; D unresolved. Trimming pared 6 bases from V and 2 bases from J, leaving 17 bases between. The CDR3 runs to 16 residues. The germline V gene encodes CDR1 SNHLY and CDR2 FYNNEI. The CDR3 region has the DNA TGTGCCAGCAGCCTGGGTCTTTCTGGAGGCAATCAGCCCCAGCATTTT. It specifies CASSLGLSGGNQPQHF. The full variable domain, rest sourced from reference TRBV2 and TRBJ1-5, is EPEVTQTPSHQVTQMGQEVILRCVPISNHLYFYWYRQILGQKVEFLVSFYNNEISEKSEIFDDQFSVERPDGSNFTLKIRSTKLEDSAMYFCASSLGLSGGNQPQHFGDGTRLSIL.

The chain couples TRBV14 to TRBJ2-7; D uncertain. Per the germline V gene, CDR1 is SGHDN and CDR2 is FVKESK. This CDR3 region has 12 residues. V was shortened by 5 bases and J by 6 bases, with 11 bases between the two germline ends. The CDR3 loop reads CASSSHTGEQYF. The CDR3 nucleotides read TGTGCCAGCAGCTCCCATACGGGCGAGCAGTACTTC.

The CDR3 protein is CASSYSFGTYEQYF. The CDR3 DNA reads as TGTGCCAGCAGTTACTCGTTCGGAACCTACGAGCAGTACTTC. This chain uses TRBV6-5 with TRBJ2-7; D is undetermined. The V end lost 0 bases, the J end lost 2 bases, and 8 bases lay between the germline ends. The CDR3 runs to 14 residues. Germline assignment: CDR1 MNHEY and CDR2 SVGAGI.

V and J are TRBV6-2 or TRBV6-3 and TRBJ2-3; the D gene is possibly TRBD2 (6 bases). Germline loops: CDR1 MNHEY, CDR2 SVGEGT. The CDR3 runs 16 residues. Trimming shortened V by 2 bases and J by 4 bases, and 16 bases separated the two germline ends. CDR3 amino acids: CASSYAGLRLADTQYF. Here the CDR3 DNA reads TGTGCCAGCAGTTACGCGGGACTCAGGCTTGCAGATACGCAGTATTTT.

This clonotype was seen once. This chain joins TRBV5-1 and TRBJ1-4; TRBD1 might be the D (5 bases). This CDR3 has 14 amino acids. Germline CDR1 reads SGHRS; CDR2 reads YFSETQ. Trimming stripped 0 bases from V and 7 bases from J, with 10 bases between. The CDR3 bases are TGCGCCAGCAGCTTGGCGGGGACGGGTGAAAAACTGTTTTTT. Its translation is CASSLAGTGEKLFF.

The chain uses TRBV7-3 and TRBJ2-1; 9 nucleotides match TRBD1. The junction had 10 bases not matched to a gene; V was cut back by 5 bases and J by 8 bases. The germline gives CDR1 SGHTA, CDR2 FQGTGA. The CDR3 runs to 15 residues. The chain's CDR3 is CASSPGQGRGDEQFF. The CDR3 DNA reads as TGTGCCAGCAGCCCTGGACAGGGGAGAGGAGATGAGCAGTTCTTC.

V usage is TRBV24-1 and J usage is TRBJ2-2, with TRBD2 as a possible D gene (8 bases). Germline CDR1 reads KGHDR; CDR2 reads SFDVKD. The V end lost 2 bases, the J end lost 5 bases, and 17 bases lay between the germline ends. The CDR3 runs 17 residues. CDR3 coding DNA: TGTGCCACCAGTGATTCTACCGGGAGGGGGCTTACCGGGGAGCTGTTTTTT. Encoded protein: CATSDSTGRGLTGELFF.

The chain uses TRBV11-2 and TRBJ1-1, with 10 positions matching TRBD1. The germline V gene has CDR1 SGHAT and CDR2 FQNNGV. The CDR3 length is 14 residues. The J segment lost 4 bases and the V segment lost 5 bases, leaving 4 bases of the junction unmatched. The CDR3 nucleotides are TGTGCCAGCAGCCAGGGACAGGGGATCACTGAAGCTTTCTTT. It codes for CASSQGQGITEAFF.

The V and J genes are TRBV3-1 and TRBJ1-5; TRBD1 might be the D (5 bases). This CDR3 is built from 14 residues. CDR1 and CDR2 from the germline V gene are LGHDT and YNNKEL (reference sequence). V gave up 1 base and J gave up 6 bases, with 10 bases separating them. CDR3: CASSQARGSQPQHF. The CDR3 DNA reads as TGTGCCAGCAGCCAAGCCCGGGGGAGTCAGCCCCAGCATTTT. The entire variable domain, with the rest obtained from reference TRBV3-1 and TRBJ1-5, is as follows: DTAVSQTPKYLVTQMGNDKSIKCEQNLGHDTMYWYKQDSKKFLKIMFSYNNKELIINETVPNRFSPKSPDKAHLNLHINSLELGDSAVYFCASSQARGSQPQHFGDGTRLSIL.

The chain is built from TRBV2 and TRBJ2-1; possibly TRBD1 or TRBD2 for D (5 bases each). CDR1 is SNHLY, CDR2 FYNNEI, per germline. Trimming stripped 6 bases from V and 0 bases from J, with 12 bases between. The CDR3 has 15 amino acids. The CDR3 sequence: CASSSGPSSYNEQFF. The DNA of the CDR3 is TGTGCCAGCAGCTCGGGACCCAGCTCCTACAATGAGCAGTTCTTC.

The rearrangement links TRBV20-1 to TRBJ1-2, with D tentatively TRBD1 (5 bases). The CDR3 has 11 amino acids. V lost 6 bases and J lost 8, with 13 bases in between. The germline V gene encodes CDR1 DFQATT and CDR2 SNEGSKA (reference sequence). The CDR3 bases are TGCAGTGCCGCGGGGGGTTACGGCTACACCTTC. Protein sequence: CSAAGGYGYTF.

The chain combines TRBV12-3 or TRBV12-4 with TRBJ1-1, with D tentatively TRBD1 (5 bases). The CDR3 runs to 13 residues. V was shortened by 6 bases and J by 0 bases, with 8 bases between the two germline ends. As DNA, the CDR3 is TGTGCCAGCAGGGCGACAGTGAACACTGAAGCTTTCTTT. Translating it yields CASRATVNTEAFF.